Shown below are 26 T cell receptor beta chains from a single sample sequenced in a study of T cell changes during pregnancy in multiple sclerosis (dated by TCRdb to about 2019). The receptor library was made with the immunoSEQ multiplex PCR assay. TCRdb obtained this table from immuneACCESS and retained in-frame rearrangements with V and J assigned. These tables miss some clones; where compared with another copy, unresolved V genes account for less than half of the shortfall, and the remainder is unexplained. The sample table shows about 39,000 clones, and roughly 90% are seen once. In total, the top ten clones hold more than 20% of the sample. The sequenced sample was CD8+ T cells from peripheral blood mononuclear cells, obtained before pregnancy. The receptors were sampled from a female donor with multiple sclerosis, enrolled in a pregnancy study.

The chain uses TRBV27 and TRBJ2-2, with TRBD2 matching 7 bases. Looked up from germline, CDR1 is MNHEY and CDR2 is SMNVEV (reference sequence). The V and J ends lost 7 bases and 1 base, in that order; junction bases with no gene match: 15. The CDR3 loop spans 18 amino acids. The CDR3, as DNA: TGTGCCAGCACGCCAGCGGGGCTAGCGGAGAGGAACACCGGGGAGCTGTTTTTT. It translates to CASTPAGLAERNTGELFF.

The J gene is TRBJ1-2, the V gene TRBV15; TRBD1 matches at 8 bases. The CDR3 runs to 16 residues. The trim removed 5 bases at V and 4 bases at J, leaving 12 bases unmatched. Germline assignment: CDR1 LNHNV and CDR2 YYDKDF (reference sequence). The CDR3 nucleotides are TGTGCCACCAGCGGTACAGATAAGACAGGGGCCTATGGCTACACCTTC. Encoded protein: CATSGTDKTGAYGYTF.

This clone was detected a few times. This rearrangement joins TRBV9 to TRBJ2-1; tentative D call: TRBD2 (6 bases). The germline CDR1 and CDR2 sequences are SGDLS and YYNGEE. This CDR3 has 13 amino acids. Trimming took off 3 bases at V and 8 bases at J, with 12 bases between the two ends. The CDR3 here is CASSASGVDEQFF. CDR3 nucleotides: TGTGCCAGCAGCGCTTCGGGGGTCGATGAGCAGTTCTTC.

The V gene is TRBV27, the J gene TRBJ2-3; no definite D call. Germline V gene lookup returns CDR1 MNHEY and CDR2 SMNVEV (reference sequence). Trimming removed 2 bases from V and 2 bases from J, with 11 bases in between. There are 15 residues in the CDR3. The CDR3 nucleotides are TGTGCCAGCAGTTTAGCGGTCCCGGACACAGATACGCAGTATTTT. Amino acid sequence: CASSLAVPDTDTQYF.

V gene TRBV7-9 combines with J gene TRBJ2-7, with 9 bases fitting TRBD2. The V and J ends lost 0 bases and 4 bases, in that order; junction bases with no gene match: 4. The CDR3 loop spans 15 amino acids. Germline V gives CDR1 SEHNR, CDR2 FQNEAQ (reference sequence). The CDR3 coding sequence is TGTGCCAGCAGCTTAGCGCAAGCGGGAGGTTACGAGCAGTACTTC. This encodes CASSLAQAGGYEQYF.

This clone was detected a few times. V is TRBV5-1 and J is TRBJ1-2; 8 nucleotides agree with TRBD1. CDR1 is SGHRS, CDR2 YFSETQ, per germline. This CDR3 has 14 residues. J was trimmed by 7 bases and V by 1 base; bases with no gene match: 6. DNA for the CDR3: TGCGCCAGCAGCTTGAAGGCAGGGGGCGGTGGCTACACCTTC. Translation: CASSLKAGGGGYTF. Filled out from reference TRBV5-1 and TRBJ1-2, the complete variable domain reads KAGVTQTPRYLIKTRGQQVTLSCSPISGHRSVSWYQQTPGQGLQFLFEYFSETQRNKGNFPGRFSGRQFSNSRSEMNVSTLELGDSALYLCASSLKAGGGGYTFGSGTRLTVV.

This clone came up once. This chain joins TRBV7-9 and TRBJ1-2; 7 bases are shared with TRBD1. The germline CDR1 and CDR2 sequences are SEHNR and FQNEAQ (reference sequence). This CDR3 contains 14 residues. The V segment lost 5 bases and the J segment 6 bases; nucleotides outside the gene matches: 9. CDR3 sequence (DNA): TGTGCCAGCAGCGCCAGAGACAGGGACGATGGCTACACCTTC. This sequence encodes CASSARDRDDGYTF.

The chain uses TRBV19 and TRBJ2-7; maybe TRBD1 (6 bases). Trimming removed 4 bases from V and 6 bases from J, with 19 bases in between. The CDR3 is 15 residues long. The V gene's germline CDR1 is LNHDA and CDR2 SQIVND (reference sequence). CDR3 region: CASSTRDIQWPEQYF. DNA of the CDR3: TGTGCCAGTAGTACCCGGGACATTCAATGGCCCGAGCAGTACTTC.

The chain employs TRBV5-1 and TRBJ2-7, with a weak D call TRBD1 (6 bases). V gave up 4 bases and J gave up 0 bases, with 11 bases separating them. Germline V lookup: CDR1 SGHRS, CDR2 YFSETQ. CDR3 size: 14 residues. The CDR3 loop reads CASSKGHTSYEQYF. The CDR3 nucleotides read TGCGCCAGCAGCAAGGGACATACCTCCTACGAGCAGTACTTC.

V is TRBV6-1 and J is TRBJ2-3, with D possibly TRBD1 on 6 matching bases. V was pared by 2 bases and J by 8 bases, with 17 bases between. CDR3 size: 15 residues. Germline V gene data show CDR1 as MNHNS and CDR2 as SASEGT. The CDR3 protein is CASSERRGGSGTQYF. CDR3 coding DNA: TGTGCCAGCAGTGAACGACGAGGGGGATCGGGTACGCAGTATTTT.

The chain employs TRBV6-5 and TRBJ1-1; 9 bases are shared with TRBD1. The CDR3 consists of 14 residues. V shed 5 bases, J shed 5 bases, and the junction held 6 bases outside the gene matches. CDR1 and CDR2 from the germline V gene are MNHEY and SVGAGI. CDR3 nucleotide sequence: TGTGCCAGCAGTAACACAGGGGGCGCAACTGAAGCTTTCTTT. This translates into CASSNTGGATEAFF.

V gene TRBV5-4 combines with J gene TRBJ2-1, with 10 bases that match TRBD1. Trimming took 1 base from V and 7 from J; bases not matched to a gene: 5. Per germline, CDR1 SGHNT and CDR2 YYREEE (reference sequence). The CDR3 runs to 15 residues. The CDR3 DNA is TGTGCCAGCAGCTTGCAGGGACAGGGGAGTAATGAGCAGTTCTTC. It yields the protein CASSLQGQGSNEQFF. Together with reference TRBV5-4 and TRBJ2-1, the CDR3 gives the full variable domain: ETGVTQSPTHLIKTRGQQVTLRCSSQSGHNTVSWYQQALGQGPQFIFQYYREEENGRGNFPPRFSGLQFPNYSSELNVNALELDDSALYLCASSLQGQGSNEQFFGPGTRLTVL.

The chain is built from TRBV4-2 and TRBJ1-1; D remains unclear. Trimming stripped 1 base from V and 2 bases from J, with 14 bases between. The CDR3 consists of 16 residues. Per the germline V gene, CDR1 is LGHNA and CDR2 is YNFKEQ. Here the CDR3 reads CASSQGLVGRNTEAFF. The DNA of the CDR3 is TGTGCCAGCAGCCAAGGGTTGGTAGGGAGAAACACTGAAGCTTTCTTT.

The rearrangement uses TRBV28 and TRBJ2-3; perhaps TRBD2 as D (6 bases). CDR3 length equals 14 residues. The V gene's germline CDR1 is MDHEN and CDR2 SYDVKM. With 3 bases removed from V and 2 bases from J, the gap between germline ends came to 9 bases. Written as DNA, the CDR3 is TGTGCCAGCAGTTTGACTAGACTCACAGATACGCAGTATTTT. Amino acid sequence: CASSLTRLTDTQYF.

The rearrangement uses TRBV6-1 and TRBJ1-4, with D possibly TRBD1 on 5 matching bases. This CDR3 spans 12 amino acids. Germline CDR1 reads MNHNS; CDR2 reads SASEGT. Trimming took 8 bases from V and 6 from J, leaving 10 bases between them. CDR3: CASGGGYEKLFF. DNA for the CDR3: TGTGCCAGCGGGGGGGGGTATGAAAAACTGTTTTTT.

The J gene is TRBJ1-2, the V gene TRBV19, with 8 bases lining up with TRBD1. The CDR3 is 13 amino acids. The germline gives CDR1 LNHDA, CDR2 SQIVND (reference sequence). V trimming: 6 bases; J trimming: 7 bases; junction bases outside the gene matches: 7. This CDR3 is CASRLDRVAGYTF. CDR3 DNA: TGTGCCAGTAGACTGGACAGGGTGGCTGGCTACACCTTC.

The rearrangement links TRBV25-1 to TRBJ2-1; D perhaps matches TRBD1 (5 bases). Germline lookup yields CDR1 MGHDK and CDR2 SYGVNS. This CDR3 is 16 amino acids long. V was shortened by 7 bases and J by 7 bases, with 23 bases between the two germline ends. Here the CDR3 reads CASTPVRGEMGNEQFF. Here the CDR3 DNA reads TGTGCCAGCACCCCCGTAAGGGGCGAAATGGGGAATGAGCAGTTCTTC.

This chain connects TRBV7-8 to TRBJ1-6; TRBD1 might be the D (6 bases). CDR3 length equals 14 residues. Germline V gene data show CDR1 as SGHVS and CDR2 as FQNEAQ. V shed 8 bases and J shed 5 bases, with 13 bases lying between them. In DNA form, the CDR3 reads TGTGCCAGCCACCCCGGGACAAATAATTCACCCCTCCACTTT. Translating gives CASHPGTNNSPLHF.

The CDR3 DNA follows: TGTGCCAGCAGCTTGGGGACTAGCGGGGGGCGGACGCAGTATTTT. This codes for CASSLGTSGGRTQYF. This sequence joins TRBV5-4 and TRBJ2-3; 14 nucleotides align to TRBD2. The CDR3 is 15 residues long. Germline CDR1 is SGHNT and CDR2 is YYREEE (reference sequence). J lost 9 bases, V lost 0 bases, and 3 bases had no gene match. Supplemented by reference TRBV5-4 and TRBJ2-3, the full variable domain reads ETGVTQSPTHLIKTRGQQVTLRCSSQSGHNTVSWYQQALGQGPQFIFQYYREEENGRGNFPPRFSGLQFPNYSSELNVNALELDDSALYLCASSLGTSGGRTQYFGPGTRLTVL.

The table lists this clone with a few counts. This chain links TRBV10-3 with TRBJ1-1, with D possibly TRBD1 on 5 matching bases. Germline CDR1 is ENHRY and CDR2 is SYGVKD. The CDR3 spans 13 residues. The germline V and J ends were trimmed by 3 bases and 1 base, with 6 bases remaining between them. The CDR3 sequence is CAISDTGNTEAFF. CDR3 nucleotide sequence: TGTGCCATCAGTGACACAGGGAACACTGAAGCTTTCTTT.

The gene calls are TRBV9 and TRBJ2-7; tentatively, D is TRBD1 (6 bases). The germline V gene encodes CDR1 SGDLS and CDR2 YYNGEE. V was cut by 0 bases and J by 2 bases, with 6 bases left in between. The CDR3 is made up of 13 amino acids. The CDR3 sequence is CASSVGDTYEQYF. In DNA, the CDR3 is TGTGCCAGCAGCGTAGGGGACACCTACGAGCAGTACTTC.

This chain connects TRBV30 to TRBJ2-1; TRBD2 agrees at 14 bases. The CDR3 runs 17 residues. CDR1 and CDR2 from the germline V gene are GTSNPN and SVGIG (reference sequence). V lost 2 bases to trimming and J lost 9 bases; unmatched junction nucleotides: 12. CDR3 in amino acids: CAWSLARGLAGVSEQFF. DNA for the CDR3: TGTGCCTGGAGTCTGGCGAGGGGACTAGCGGGAGTGAGTGAGCAGTTCTTC.

This chain joins TRBV5-4 and TRBJ2-3; 8 bases are shared with TRBD2. V lost 1 base, J lost 4 bases, and 5 bases stayed unmatched. Germline V gene lookup returns CDR1 SGHNT and CDR2 YYREEE (reference sequence). The CDR3 spans 15 residues. The CDR3 DNA reads as TGTGCCAGCAGCTTGACCGGGAGGGGTGCAGATACGCAGTATTTT. Translating it yields CASSLTGRGADTQYF.

V is TRBV19 and J is TRBJ2-1, with 7 bases identical to TRBD2. The length of the CDR3 is 14 residues. V lost 2 bases and J lost 5; bases outside the gene matches: 3. The germline CDR1 and CDR2 sequences are LNHDA and SQIVND (reference sequence). The DNA of the CDR3 is TGTGCCAGTAGTATATCTAGCGGTAACAATGAGCAGTTCTTC. Its protein is CASSISSGNNEQFF.

CDR3 bases: TGCGCCAGCAGCCAAGAGCGTGTGCGACAGGGGGGAATTCAGCCCCAGCATTTT. This translates into CASSQERVRQGGIQPQHF. The V gene is TRBV4-1, the J gene TRBJ1-5, with 9 nucleotides matching TRBD1. The CDR3 totals 18 residues. V shed 0 bases, J shed 6 bases, and the junction held 12 bases outside the gene matches. The germline V gene encodes CDR1 MGHRA and CDR2 YSYEKL.

The chain combines TRBV4-1 with TRBJ1-5, with unresolved D. The CDR3 runs 15 residues. From germline, CDR1 is MGHRA and CDR2 YSYEKL. Trimming stripped 0 bases from V and 9 bases from J, with 15 bases between. The CDR3 loop reads CASSQDRPRGGPQHF. CDR3 DNA: TGCGCCAGCAGCCAAGATAGACCCAGAGGCGGGCCCCAGCATTTT.